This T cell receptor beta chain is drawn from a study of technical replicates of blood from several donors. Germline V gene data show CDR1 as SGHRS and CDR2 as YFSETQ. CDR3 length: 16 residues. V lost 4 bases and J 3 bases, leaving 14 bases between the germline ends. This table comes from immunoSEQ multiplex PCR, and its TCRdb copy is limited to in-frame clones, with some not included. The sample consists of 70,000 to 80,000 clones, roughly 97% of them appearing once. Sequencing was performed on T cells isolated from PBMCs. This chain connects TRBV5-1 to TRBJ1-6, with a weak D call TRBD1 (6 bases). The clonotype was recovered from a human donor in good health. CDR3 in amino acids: CASSPRTANYNSPLHF. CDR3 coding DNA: TGCGCCAGCAGCCCGAGGACAGCCAACTATAATTCACCCCTCCACTTT.